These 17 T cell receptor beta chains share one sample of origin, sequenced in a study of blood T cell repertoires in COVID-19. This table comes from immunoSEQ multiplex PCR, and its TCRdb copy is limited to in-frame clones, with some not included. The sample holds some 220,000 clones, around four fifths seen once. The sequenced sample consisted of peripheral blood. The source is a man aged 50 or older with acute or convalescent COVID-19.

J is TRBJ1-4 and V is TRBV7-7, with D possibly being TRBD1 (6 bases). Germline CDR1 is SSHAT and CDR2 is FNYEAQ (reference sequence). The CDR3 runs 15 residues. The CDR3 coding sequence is TGTGCTAGCGGCCCCAGGGGAGCAACTAATGAAAAACTGTTTTTT. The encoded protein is CASGPRGATNEKLFF.

DNA of the CDR3: TGTGCCAGCAGCTTACTAGCGGGAGTGAGAGATACGCAGTATTTT. Protein: CASSLLAGVRDTQYF. The V and J genes are TRBV11-3 and TRBJ2-3; 10 nucleotides match TRBD2. The CDR3 covers 15 residues. J was trimmed by 5 bases and V by 2 bases; bases with no gene match: 4. The V gene's germline CDR1 is SGHNT and CDR2 YENEEA.

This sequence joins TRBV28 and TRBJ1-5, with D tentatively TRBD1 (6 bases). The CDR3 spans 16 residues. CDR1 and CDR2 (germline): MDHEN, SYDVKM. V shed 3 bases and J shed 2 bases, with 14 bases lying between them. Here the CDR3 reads CASSFLWAGGNQPQHF. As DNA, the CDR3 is TGTGCCAGCAGTTTTTTGTGGGCAGGGGGCAATCAGCCCCAGCATTTT.

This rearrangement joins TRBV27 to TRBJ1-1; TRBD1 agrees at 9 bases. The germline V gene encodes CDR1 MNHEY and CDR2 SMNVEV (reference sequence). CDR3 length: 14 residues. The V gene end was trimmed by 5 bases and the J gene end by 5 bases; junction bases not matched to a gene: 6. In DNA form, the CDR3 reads TGTGCCAGCAGTACAGGGGGCCTGGCGACTGAAGCTTTCTTT. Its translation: CASSTGGLATEAFF.

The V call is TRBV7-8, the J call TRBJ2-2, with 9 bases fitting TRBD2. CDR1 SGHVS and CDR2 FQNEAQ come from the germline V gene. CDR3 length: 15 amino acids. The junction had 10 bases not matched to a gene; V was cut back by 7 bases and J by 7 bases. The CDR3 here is CASIQASGMLGELFF. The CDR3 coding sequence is TGTGCCAGCATCCAGGCTAGCGGGATGCTCGGGGAGCTGTTTTTT.

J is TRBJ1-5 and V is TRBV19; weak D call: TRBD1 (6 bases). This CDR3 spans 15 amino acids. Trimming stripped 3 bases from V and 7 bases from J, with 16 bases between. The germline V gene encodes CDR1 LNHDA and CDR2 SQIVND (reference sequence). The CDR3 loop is CASSMGRGPLQPQHF. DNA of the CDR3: TGTGCCAGTAGTATGGGCAGGGGTCCCCTGCAGCCCCAGCATTTT.

CDR3 protein: CASSPQGVYSYEQYF. The CDR3 DNA sequence: TGTGCCAGCAGCCCCCAAGGAGTGTACTCCTACGAGCAGTACTTC. The rearrangement uses TRBV7-8 and TRBJ2-7; D gene uncertain. The V end lost 5 bases, the J end lost 0 bases, and 14 bases lay between the germline ends. The CDR3 contains 15 residues. The germline V gene has CDR1 SGHVS and CDR2 FQNEAQ. The whole variable domain, filled in from reference TRBV7-8 and TRBJ2-7, reads GAGVSQSPRYKVAKRGQDVALRCDPISGHVSLFWYQQALGQGPEFLTYFQNEAQLDKSGLPSDRFFAERPEGSVSTLKIQRTQQEDSAVYLCASSPQGVYSYEQYFGPGTRLTVT.

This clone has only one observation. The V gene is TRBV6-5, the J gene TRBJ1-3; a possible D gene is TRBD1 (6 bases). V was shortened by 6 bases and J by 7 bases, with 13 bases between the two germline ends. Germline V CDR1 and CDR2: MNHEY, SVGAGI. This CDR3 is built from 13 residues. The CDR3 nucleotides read TGTGCCAGCAGCCAGGACAGCTTCAACACCATATATTTT. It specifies CASSQDSFNTIYF.

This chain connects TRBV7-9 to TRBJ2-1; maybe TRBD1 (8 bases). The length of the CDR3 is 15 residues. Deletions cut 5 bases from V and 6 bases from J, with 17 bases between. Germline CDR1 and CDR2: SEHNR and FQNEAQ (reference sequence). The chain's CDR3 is CASSPGQGGVNEQFF. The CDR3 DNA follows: TGTGCCAGCAGCCCCGGACAGGGAGGGGTCAATGAGCAGTTCTTC. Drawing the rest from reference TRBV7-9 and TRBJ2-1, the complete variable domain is DTGVSQNPRHKITKRGQNVTFRCDPISEHNRLYWYRQTLGQGPEFLTYFQNEAQLEKSRLLSDRFSAERPKGSFSTLEIQRTEQGDSAMYLCASSPGQGGVNEQFFGPGTRLTVL.

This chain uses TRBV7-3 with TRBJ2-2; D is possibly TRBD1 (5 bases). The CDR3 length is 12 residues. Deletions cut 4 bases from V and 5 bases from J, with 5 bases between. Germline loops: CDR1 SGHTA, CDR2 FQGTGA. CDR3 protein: CASSSGTGELFF. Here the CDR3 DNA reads TGTGCCAGCAGCTCAGGGACCGGGGAGCTGTTTTTT.

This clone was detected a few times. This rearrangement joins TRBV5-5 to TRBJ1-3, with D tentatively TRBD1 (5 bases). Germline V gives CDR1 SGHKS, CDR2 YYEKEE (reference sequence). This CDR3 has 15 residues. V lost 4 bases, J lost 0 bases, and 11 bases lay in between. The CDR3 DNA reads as TGTGCCAGCAGCGATACAGGTGCCTCTGGAAACACCATATATTTT. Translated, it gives CASSDTGASGNTIYF. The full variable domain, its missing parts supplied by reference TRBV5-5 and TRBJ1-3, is DAGVTQSPTHLIKTRGQQVTLRCSPISGHKSVSWYQQVLGQGPQFIFQYYEKEERGRGNFPDRFSARQFPNYSSELNVNALLLGDSALYLCASSDTGASGNTIYFGEGSWLTVV.

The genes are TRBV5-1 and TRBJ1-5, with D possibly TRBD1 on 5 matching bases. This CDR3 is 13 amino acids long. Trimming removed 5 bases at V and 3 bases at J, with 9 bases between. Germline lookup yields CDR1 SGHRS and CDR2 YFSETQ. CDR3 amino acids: CASRSTDNQPQHF. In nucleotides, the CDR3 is TGCGCCAGCAGATCGACAGACAATCAGCCCCAGCATTTT.

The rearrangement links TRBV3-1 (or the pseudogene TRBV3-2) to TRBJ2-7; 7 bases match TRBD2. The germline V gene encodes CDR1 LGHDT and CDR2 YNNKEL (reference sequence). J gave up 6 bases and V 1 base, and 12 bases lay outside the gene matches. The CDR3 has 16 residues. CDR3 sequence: CASSQGGGAGDIEQYF. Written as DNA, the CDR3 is TGTGCCAGCAGCCAAGGTGGAGGGGCGGGAGACATCGAGCAGTACTTC.

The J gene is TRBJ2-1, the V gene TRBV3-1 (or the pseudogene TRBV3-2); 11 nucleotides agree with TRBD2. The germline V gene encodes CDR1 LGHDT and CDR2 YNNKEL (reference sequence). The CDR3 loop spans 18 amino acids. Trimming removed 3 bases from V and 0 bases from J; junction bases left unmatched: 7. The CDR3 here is CASSHPSLAGGSYNEQFF. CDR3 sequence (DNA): TGTGCCAGCAGCCACCCCTCGCTAGCGGGGGGCTCCTACAATGAGCAGTTCTTC.

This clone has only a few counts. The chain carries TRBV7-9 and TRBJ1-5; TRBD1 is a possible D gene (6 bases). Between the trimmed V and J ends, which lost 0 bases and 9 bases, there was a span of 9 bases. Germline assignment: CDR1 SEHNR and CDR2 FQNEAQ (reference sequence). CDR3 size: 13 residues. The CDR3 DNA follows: TGTGCCAGCAGCTTAGCGCTAGGGGGGCCCCAGCATTTT. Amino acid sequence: CASSLALGGPQHF.

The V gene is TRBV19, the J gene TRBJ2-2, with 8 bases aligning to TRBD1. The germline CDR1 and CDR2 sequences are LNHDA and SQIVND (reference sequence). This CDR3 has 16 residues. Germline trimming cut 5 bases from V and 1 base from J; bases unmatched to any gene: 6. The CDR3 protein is CASSFTGTGNTGELFF. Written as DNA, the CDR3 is TGTGCCAGTAGTTTCACCGGGACAGGGAACACCGGGGAGCTGTTTTTT.

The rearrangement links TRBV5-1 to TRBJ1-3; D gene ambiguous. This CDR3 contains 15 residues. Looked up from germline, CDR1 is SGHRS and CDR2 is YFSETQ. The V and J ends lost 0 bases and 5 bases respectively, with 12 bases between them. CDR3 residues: CASSLDSSARNTIYF. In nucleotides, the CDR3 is TGCGCCAGCAGCTTGGACAGTTCGGCTAGAAACACCATATATTTT.